These T cell receptor beta chains were read from a single sample in a study of CXCR3-negative and CXCR3-positive naive CD8 T cells. TCRdb reprocessed the 5' RACE reads and keeps a single row for each CDR3 protein, giving no DNA. The sample shows 100,000 to 150,000 distinct CDR3 sequences, and roughly 0.39% sits with its ten largest clones. Sample: naive CXCR3+ CD8+ T cells from blood. Every receptor here comes from a human donor in good health. Some clones in this sample may be carry-over from other donors' samples. Both conserved end residues are part of each CDR3.

J	V	CDR3
TRBJ2-2	TRBV28	CASRGLAATTWNTGELFF
TRBJ2-2	TRBV20-1	CSASDRDRGDTGELFF
TRBJ2-7	TRBV12-3/TRBV12-4	CASRTGTRGGEQYF
TRBJ2-7	TRBV7-8	CASSLVAGTYEQYF
TRBJ2-1	TRBV27	CASRPRPQGLYNEQFF
TRBJ2-2	TRBV19	CATSLRVHTGELFF
TRBJ2-5	TRBV12-3/TRBV12-4	CASSFSMEETQYF
TRBJ1-1	TRBV29-1	CSVTPDGGPSEAFF
TRBJ2-7	TRBV7-8	CASSFGQYSYEQYF
TRBJ2-1	TRBV5-1	CASSTWTGQDNEQFF
TRBJ2-1	TRBV19	CASSIYGRGYNEQFF
TRBJ2-1	TRBV4-2	CASSRDPASYNEQFF
TRBJ2-1	TRBV5-1	CASSLGQENEQFF
TRBJ1-2	TRBV12-3/TRBV12-4	CASSLESGYGYTF
TRBJ1-1	TRBV25-1	CASSATINTEAFF
TRBJ2-3	TRBV11-2	CASSLVASGSGDTQYF
TRBJ2-3	TRBV28	CASSLWVFRTSGGLTDTQYF
TRBJ2-2	TRBV20-1	CSARGGGGSGELFF
TRBJ2-1	TRBV20-1	CSASGLAGGPSGTYNEQFF
TRBJ2-7	TRBV6-2/TRBV6-3	CASSYGVMAYEQYF
TRBJ2-3	TRBV4-3	CASSLGGGAKDTQYF
TRBJ2-3	TRBV2	CASTDAGTSGTDTQYF
TRBJ2-1	TRBV5-1	CASSLGGDWNEQFF
TRBJ2-7	TRBV7-9	CASRPAIGEQYF
TRBJ1-5	TRBV12-3/TRBV12-4	CASTATDQPQHF
TRBJ1-2	TRBV28	CASRGNSPNYGYTF
TRBJ1-4	TRBV6-4	CASRTTGAANEKLFF
TRBJ1-2	TRBV6-5	CASSYTTGAANYGYTF
TRBJ2-5	TRBV5-1	CASSLASGDQYF
TRBJ1-5	TRBV6-5	CASSLSSGAQQPQHF
TRBJ1-2	TRBV29-1	CSVALDYGYTF
TRBJ2-3	TRBV4-3	CASSHLASGGPDTQYF
TRBJ1-2	TRBV28	CASRLTDRASPPYGYTF
TRBJ2-7	TRBV20-1	CSASIPRADEQYF
TRBJ1-5	TRBV6-2/TRBV6-3	CASSLTGGGNQPQHF
TRBJ2-3	TRBV5-1	CASSGLSTDTQYF
TRBJ1-5	TRBV10-2	CASSSSGTDSNQPQHF
TRBJ2-1	TRBV7-3	CASSLAESHEQFF
TRBJ2-5	TRBV7-9	CASSFGGIRETQYF
TRBJ1-5	TRBV15	CATSRSAREENQPQHF
TRBJ1-1	TRBV12-3/TRBV12-4	CASTTDTEAFF
TRBJ1-1	TRBV4-2	CASSQVSSSNTEAFF
TRBJ2-1	TRBV5-6	CASSLELDVGRQFF
TRBJ1-1	TRBV4-3	CASSQDIGDYEAFF
TRBJ2-7	TRBV15	CATSRETAEDYEQYF
TRBJ2-1	TRBV15	CATSRDYGQANEQFF
TRBJ1-1	TRBV5-5	CASKEAPGTEAFF